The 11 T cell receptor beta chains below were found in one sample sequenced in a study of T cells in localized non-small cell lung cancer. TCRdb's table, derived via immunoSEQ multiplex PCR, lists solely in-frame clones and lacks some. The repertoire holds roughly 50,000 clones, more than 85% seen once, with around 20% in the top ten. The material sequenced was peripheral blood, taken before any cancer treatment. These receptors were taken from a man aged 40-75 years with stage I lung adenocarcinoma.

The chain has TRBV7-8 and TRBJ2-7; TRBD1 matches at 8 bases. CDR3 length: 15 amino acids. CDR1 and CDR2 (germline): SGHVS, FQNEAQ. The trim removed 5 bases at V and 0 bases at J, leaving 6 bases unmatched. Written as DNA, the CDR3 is TGTGCCAGCAGCGTTCAAGGGACAGGCTCCTACGAGCAGTACTTC. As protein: CASSVQGTGSYEQYF.

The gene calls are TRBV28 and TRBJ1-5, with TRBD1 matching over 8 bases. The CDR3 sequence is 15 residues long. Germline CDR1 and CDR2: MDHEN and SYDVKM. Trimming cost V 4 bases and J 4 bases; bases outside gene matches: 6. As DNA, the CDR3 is TGTGCCAGCAGTTCATGGACAGGGAGGAATCAGCCCCAGCATTTT. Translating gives CASSSWTGRNQPQHF.

The CDR3 reads CASSGRDFSYEQYF. The DNA of the CDR3 is TGTGCCAGCAGCGGCCGGGACTTCTCCTACGAGCAGTACTTC. V is TRBV9 and J is TRBJ2-7, with D possibly matching TRBD2 (6 bases). The ends were cut back, 3 bases at V and 0 bases at J, with 10 bases in the middle. The CDR3 totals 14 residues. CDR1 SGDLS and CDR2 YYNGEE come from the germline V gene.

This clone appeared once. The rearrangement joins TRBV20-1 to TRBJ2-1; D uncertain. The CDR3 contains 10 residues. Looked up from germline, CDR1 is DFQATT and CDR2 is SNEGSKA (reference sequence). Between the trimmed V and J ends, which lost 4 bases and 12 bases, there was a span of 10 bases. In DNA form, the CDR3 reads TGCAGTGCTATAGGAAGCGCGCAGTTCTTC. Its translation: CSAIGSAQFF.

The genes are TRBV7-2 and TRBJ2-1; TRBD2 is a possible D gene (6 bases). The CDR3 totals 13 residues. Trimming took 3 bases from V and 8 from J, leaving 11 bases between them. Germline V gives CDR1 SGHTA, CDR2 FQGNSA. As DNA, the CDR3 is TGTGCCAGCAGCTTGGACTACCCGGATGAGCAGTTCTTC. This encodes CASSLDYPDEQFF.

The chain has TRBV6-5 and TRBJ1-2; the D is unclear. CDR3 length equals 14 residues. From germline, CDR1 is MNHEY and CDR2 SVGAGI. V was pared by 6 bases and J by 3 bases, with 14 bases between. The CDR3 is CASRRPGNYYGYTF. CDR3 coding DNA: TGTGCCAGCAGGCGCCCGGGAAACTACTATGGCTACACCTTC.

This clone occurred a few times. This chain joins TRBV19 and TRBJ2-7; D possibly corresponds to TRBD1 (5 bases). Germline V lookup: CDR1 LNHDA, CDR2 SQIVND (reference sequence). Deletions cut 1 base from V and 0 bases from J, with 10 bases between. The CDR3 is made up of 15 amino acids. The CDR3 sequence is CASSIVGRLSYEQYF. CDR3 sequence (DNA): TGTGCCAGTAGTATAGTGGGGCGACTCTCCTACGAGCAGTACTTC.

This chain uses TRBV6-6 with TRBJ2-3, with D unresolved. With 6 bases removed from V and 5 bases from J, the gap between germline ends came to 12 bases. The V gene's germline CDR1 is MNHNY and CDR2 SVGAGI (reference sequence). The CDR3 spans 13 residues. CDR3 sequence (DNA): TGTGCCAGCAGCCTAAACCTTGTAGATACGCAGTATTTT. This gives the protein CASSLNLVDTQYF.

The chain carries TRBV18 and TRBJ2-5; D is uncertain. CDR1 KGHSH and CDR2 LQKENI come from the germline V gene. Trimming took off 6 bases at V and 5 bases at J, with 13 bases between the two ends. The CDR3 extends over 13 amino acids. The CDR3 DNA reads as TGTGCCAGCTCTGATGGAGTTGAGGAGACCCAGTACTTC. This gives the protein CASSDGVEETQYF.

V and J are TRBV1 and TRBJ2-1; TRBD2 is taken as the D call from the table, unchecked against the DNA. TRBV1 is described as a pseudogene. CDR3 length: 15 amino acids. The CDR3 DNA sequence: TGCACCAGCAAAACTAGCGGAACCGATAACAATGAGCAGTTCTTC. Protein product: CTSKTSGTDNNEQFF.

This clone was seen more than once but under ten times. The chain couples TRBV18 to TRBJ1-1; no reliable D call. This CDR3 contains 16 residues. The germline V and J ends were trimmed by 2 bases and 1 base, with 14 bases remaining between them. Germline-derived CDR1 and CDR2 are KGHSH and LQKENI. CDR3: CASSPSMGSGNTEAFF. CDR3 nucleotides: TGTGCCAGCTCACCAAGTATGGGAAGCGGGAACACTGAAGCTTTCTTT.